The 21 T cell receptor beta chains in this list originate from one sample, sequenced in a study of shared clonotypes between healthy human individuals. The repertoire was sequenced with immunoSEQ multiplex PCR; TCRdb's copy has only in-frame clones and lacks some. The table has a few million clones, just over 90% seen once; the top ten hold around 0.4%. Sequenced input: naive CD4+ T cells from PBMCs. Subset here: CD45RA+ positively selected. Source of these receptors: a man younger than 35 in good health. Some clones in this sample may be carry-over from other donors' samples.

The chain couples TRBV7-9 to TRBJ2-2, with D uncertain. From germline, CDR1 is SEHNR and CDR2 FQNEAQ (reference sequence). This CDR3 region has 17 residues. Between the trimmed V and J ends, which lost 5 bases and 5 bases, there was a span of 21 bases. Written as DNA, the CDR3 is TGTGCCAGCAGCCTGGGGTCATATGAGTTAAGGACCGGGGAGCTGTTTTTT. Residues: CASSLGSYELRTGELFF.

V gene TRBV28 combines with J gene TRBJ1-2, with a weak D call TRBD1 (5 bases). Trimming stripped 8 bases from V and 4 bases from J, with 14 bases between. The CDR3 runs 13 residues. Germline V gene data show CDR1 as MDHEN and CDR2 as SYDVKM. The CDR3 loop is CASRLSGGYGYTF. CDR3 coding DNA: TGTGCCAGCCGGCTTTCGGGGGGCTATGGCTACACCTTC.

This rearrangement joins TRBV7-2 to TRBJ1-1; D remains unclear. The germline V and J ends were trimmed by 0 bases and 2 bases, with 10 bases remaining between them. The CDR3 contains 15 residues. The V gene's germline CDR1 is SGHTA and CDR2 FQGNSA. This CDR3 reads CASSLARTANTEAFF. In DNA form, the CDR3 reads TGTGCCAGCAGCTTAGCTAGAACAGCCAACACTGAAGCTTTCTTT.

This clone has a single count. The chain links TRBV27 to TRBJ1-2, with D possibly being TRBD1 (5 bases). This CDR3 comprises 12 residues. Trimming left V 3 bases short and J 9 bases short, with 11 bases between. CDR1 MNHEY and CDR2 SMNVEV come from the germline V gene (reference sequence). CDR3 amino acids: CASSFGWGRYTF. The CDR3 nucleotides are TGTGCCAGCAGTTTCGGTTGGGGACGCTACACCTTC.

The chain has TRBV7-2 and TRBJ1-2; D remains ambiguous. Trimming left V 4 bases short and J 8 bases short, with 14 bases between. Germline V CDR1 and CDR2: SGHTA, FQGNSA. The CDR3 loop spans 13 amino acids. CDR3 protein: CASSSNGPGGYTF. Here the CDR3 DNA reads TGTGCCAGCAGCTCAAACGGGCCGGGGGGCTACACCTTC.

The rearrangement uses TRBV5-8 and TRBJ1-1, with TRBD1 matching over 7 bases. In germline, CDR1 is SGHTS, CDR2 YDEGEE. The CDR3 covers 15 residues. Germline trimming cut 2 bases from V and 1 base from J; bases unmatched to any gene: 5. CDR3: CASSLNAGGNTEAFF. The CDR3 bases are TGTGCCAGCAGCTTAAATGCAGGGGGGAACACTGAAGCTTTCTTT.

The genes are TRBV30 and TRBJ1-1, with D perhaps TRBD1 (5 bases). Germline V gene data show CDR1 as GTSNPN and CDR2 as SVGIG (reference sequence). V shed 0 bases and J shed 5 bases, with 13 bases lying between them. The CDR3 is 14 amino acids. CDR3 in DNA: TGTGCCTGGAGTGTACGAGTTCGGACAACTGAAGCTTTCTTT. Protein product: CAWSVRVRTTEAFF.

This clone has a handful of counts. The same CDR3 can be traced to other DNA sequences in this sample. The chain couples TRBV30 to TRBJ1-5, with D unresolved. With 0 bases removed from V and 5 bases from J, the gap between germline ends came to 8 bases. Germline-derived CDR1 and CDR2 are GTSNPN and SVGIG (reference sequence). There are 13 residues in the CDR3. The CDR3 bases are TGTGCCTGGAGTGTACTTGGAGATCAGCCCCAGCATTTT. Residues: CAWSVLGDQPQHF.

The genes are TRBV28 and TRBJ2-2; D is undetermined. The CDR3 spans 12 residues. CDR1 and CDR2 (germline): MDHEN, SYDVKM. V was clipped by 7 bases and J by 1 base, with 4 bases between them. The CDR3 loop reads CASTRNTGELFF. CDR3 in DNA: TGTGCCAGCACAAGGAACACCGGGGAGCTGTTTTTT.

J is TRBJ1-2 and V is TRBV18; unclear D gene. The CDR3 length is 12 residues. CDR1 and CDR2 from the germline V gene are KGHSH and LQKENI. Trimming removed 2 bases from V and 8 bases from J, with 9 bases in between. CDR3 coding DNA: TGTGCCAGCTCACCAGACCCAAACGGCTACACCTTC. It encodes CASSPDPNGYTF.

The chain has TRBV27 and TRBJ2-6, with D perhaps TRBD1 or TRBD2 (5 bases each). From germline, CDR1 is MNHEY and CDR2 SMNVEV (reference sequence). V lost 5 bases and J lost 0, with 17 bases in between. This CDR3 comprises 18 residues. The CDR3 spells CASSNRDGEISGANVLTF. The DNA for the CDR3 is TGTGCCAGCAGTAACCGGGACGGGGAGATCTCTGGGGCCAACGTCCTGACTTTC.

J is TRBJ1-1 and V is TRBV5-4, with a possible D match to TRBD1 (6 bases). The germline gives CDR1 SGHNT, CDR2 YYREEE (reference sequence). V lost 1 base, J lost 8 bases, and 9 bases lay in between. The CDR3 sequence is 12 residues long. The DNA for the CDR3 is TGTGCCAGCAGCTTGACTGACAGGGAAGCTTTCTTT. Translation: CASSLTDREAFF.

Of note for this clone: Other DNA sequences in this specimen translate into the identical CDR3. The chain combines TRBV14 with TRBJ2-3; no definite D call. Germline lookup yields CDR1 SGHDN and CDR2 FVKESK. Trimming left V 5 bases short and J 5 bases short, with 5 bases between. The CDR3 is made up of 11 amino acids. The CDR3 DNA reads as TGTGCCAGCAGCTTACGAGATACGCAGTATTTT. Its protein product is CASSLRDTQYF.

The chain combines TRBV7-2 with TRBJ2-7; TRBD1 might be the D (5 bases). Trimming shortened V by 2 bases and J by 1 base, and 9 bases separated the two germline ends. CDR1 and CDR2 (germline): SGHTA, FQGNSA. This CDR3 is 14 amino acids long. Here the CDR3 DNA reads TGTGCCAGCAGCTTATTTCAGGGTTCCTACGAGCAGTACTTC. Translating gives CASSLFQGSYEQYF. Variable domain in full (rest from reference TRBV7-2 and TRBJ2-7): GAGVSQSPSNKVTEKGKDVELRCDPISGHTALYWYRQSLGQGLEFLIYFQGNSAPDKSGLPSDRFSAERTGGSVSTLTIQRTQQEDSAVYLCASSLFQGSYEQYFGPGTRLTVT.

V usage is TRBV19 and J usage is TRBJ2-1; TRBD1 matches at 9 bases. The J segment lost 8 bases and the V segment lost 3 bases, leaving 11 bases of the junction unmatched. The CDR3 totals 16 residues. Germline V CDR1 and CDR2: LNHDA, SQIVND (reference sequence). For the CDR3, the DNA is TGTGCCAGTAGTATTCCCACCGGGACAGGGTCGTATGAGCAGTTCTTC. Its translation: CASSIPTGTGSYEQFF.

The rearrangement joins TRBV5-1 to TRBJ1-1, with 8 positions matching TRBD1. J lost 2 bases, V lost 4 bases, and 10 bases had no gene match. This CDR3 comprises 16 residues. Germline V gives CDR1 SGHRS, CDR2 YFSETQ. The CDR3 bases are TGCGCCAGCAGCCAACAGGGGGTCGGGCTCAACACTGAAGCTTTCTTT. It translates to CASSQQGVGLNTEAFF.

The chain is built from TRBV7-9 and TRBJ2-4; 9 nucleotides align to TRBD1. Per germline, CDR1 SEHNR and CDR2 FQNEAQ (reference sequence). After removal of 0 bases from V and 6 bases from J, the junction contained 6 bases not matched to a gene. The CDR3 has 16 residues. CDR3 DNA: TGTGCCAGCAGCTTAGCGGGACAGGGACGAGGAAACATTCAGTACTTC. It codes for CASSLAGQGRGNIQYF.

CDR3 DNA sequence: TGTGCCAGCAGCTTAGAGAGGGTTAGCAATGAGCAGTTCTTC. Encoded protein: CASSLERVSNEQFF. This chain links TRBV7-2 with TRBJ2-1, with D maybe TRBD2 (5 bases). This CDR3 spans 14 amino acids. V was cut by 1 base and J by 6 bases, with 10 bases left in between. Germline assignment: CDR1 SGHTA and CDR2 FQGNSA.

The chain recombines TRBV6-1 with TRBJ1-2, with D possibly being TRBD1 (5 bases). The ends were cut back, 2 bases at V and 4 bases at J, with 11 bases in the middle. Germline CDR1 is MNHNS and CDR2 is SASEGT. The CDR3 loop spans 14 amino acids. In nucleotides, the CDR3 is TGTGCCAGCAGTGAACGGGGCAGCCTCTATGGCTACACCTTC. This sequence encodes CASSERGSLYGYTF.

V usage is TRBV6-6 and J usage is TRBJ2-1; 7 nucleotides line up with TRBD2. V dropped 1 base and J dropped 1; count of bases not matched to a gene: 4. The CDR3 covers 16 residues. Germline loops: CDR1 MNHNY, CDR2 SVGAGI (reference sequence). The CDR3 sequence: CASSYWGGGSYNEQFF. The CDR3 region has the DNA TGTGCCAGCAGTTACTGGGGGGGTGGATCCTACAATGAGCAGTTCTTC.

This chain links TRBV13 with TRBJ2-7; 7 bases align to TRBD1. The CDR3 extends over 13 amino acids. The V and J ends lost 4 bases and 3 bases, in that order; junction bases with no gene match: 3. CDR1 is PRHDT and CDR2 is FYEKMQ in the germline V gene (reference sequence). The CDR3 sequence is CASSSQGVYEQYF. CDR3 sequence (DNA): TGTGCCAGCAGCTCGCAGGGGGTCTACGAGCAGTACTTC.